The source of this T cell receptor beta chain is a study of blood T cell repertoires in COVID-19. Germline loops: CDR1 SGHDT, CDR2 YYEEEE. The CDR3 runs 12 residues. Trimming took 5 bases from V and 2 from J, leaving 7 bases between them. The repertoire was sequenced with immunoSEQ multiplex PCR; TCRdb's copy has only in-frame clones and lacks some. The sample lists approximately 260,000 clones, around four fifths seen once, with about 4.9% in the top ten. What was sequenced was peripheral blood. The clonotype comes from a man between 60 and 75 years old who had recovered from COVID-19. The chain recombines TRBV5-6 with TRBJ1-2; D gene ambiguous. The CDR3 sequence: CASRQQNYGYTF. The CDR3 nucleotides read TGTGCCAGCAGACAGCAAAACTATGGCTACACCTTC.